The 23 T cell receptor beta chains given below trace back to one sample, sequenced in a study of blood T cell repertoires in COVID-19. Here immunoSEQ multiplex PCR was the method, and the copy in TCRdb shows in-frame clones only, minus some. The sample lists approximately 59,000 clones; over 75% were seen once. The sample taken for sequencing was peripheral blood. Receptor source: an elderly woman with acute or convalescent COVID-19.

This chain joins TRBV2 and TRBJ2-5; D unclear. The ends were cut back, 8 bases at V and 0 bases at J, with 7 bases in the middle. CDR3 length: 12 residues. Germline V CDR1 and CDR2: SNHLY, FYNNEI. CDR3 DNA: TGTGCCAGCGTGCGGTACCAAGAGACCCAGTACTTC. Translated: CASVRYQETQYF.

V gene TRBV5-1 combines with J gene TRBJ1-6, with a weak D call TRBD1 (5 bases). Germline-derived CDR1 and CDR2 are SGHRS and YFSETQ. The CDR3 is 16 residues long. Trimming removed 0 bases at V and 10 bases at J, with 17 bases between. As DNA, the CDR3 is TGCGCCAGCAGCTTGGGGGGCCAGGGCCGTGAATCACCCCTCCACTTT. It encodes CASSLGGQGRESPLHF.

CDR3 bases: TGCGCCAGCAGCTTGCTAACGGGGAGCTCCTACGAGCAGTACTTC. It translates to CASSLLTGSSYEQYF. The V and J genes are TRBV5-1 and TRBJ2-7, with D perhaps matching TRBD2 (5 bases). This CDR3 region has 15 residues. In germline, CDR1 is SGHRS, CDR2 YFSETQ. V was shortened by 1 base and J by 0 bases, with 11 bases between the two germline ends.

DNA of the CDR3: TGTGCCAGCAGCCTCACTAGCGGGAGTCTCGACGAGCAGTACTTC. It translates to CASSLTSGSLDEQYF. The chain couples TRBV6-6 to TRBJ2-7, with 11 bases matching TRBD2. Looked up from germline, CDR1 is MNHNY and CDR2 is SVGAGI (reference sequence). This CDR3 contains 15 residues. The J segment lost 5 bases and the V segment lost 6 bases, leaving 9 bases of the junction unmatched.

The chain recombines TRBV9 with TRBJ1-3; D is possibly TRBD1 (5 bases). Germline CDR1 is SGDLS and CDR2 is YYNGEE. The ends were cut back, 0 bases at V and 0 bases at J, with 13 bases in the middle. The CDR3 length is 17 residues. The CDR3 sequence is CASSVGGDLVSGNTIYF. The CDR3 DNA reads TGTGCCAGCAGCGTAGGGGGCGATCTCGTCTCTGGAAACACCATATATTTT.

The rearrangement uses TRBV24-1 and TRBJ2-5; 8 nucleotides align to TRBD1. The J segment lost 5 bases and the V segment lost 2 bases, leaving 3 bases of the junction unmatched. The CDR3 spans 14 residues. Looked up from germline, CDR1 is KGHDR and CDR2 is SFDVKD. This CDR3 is CATSDWTGWETQYF. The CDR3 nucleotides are TGTGCCACCAGTGATTGGACAGGGTGGGAGACCCAGTACTTC.

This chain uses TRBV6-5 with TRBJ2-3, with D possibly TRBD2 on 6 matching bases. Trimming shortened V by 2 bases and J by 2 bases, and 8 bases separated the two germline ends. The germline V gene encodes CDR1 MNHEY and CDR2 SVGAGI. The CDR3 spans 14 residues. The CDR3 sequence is CASSYGGTTDTQYF. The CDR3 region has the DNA TGTGCCAGCAGTTACGGGGGGACCACAGATACGCAGTATTTT.

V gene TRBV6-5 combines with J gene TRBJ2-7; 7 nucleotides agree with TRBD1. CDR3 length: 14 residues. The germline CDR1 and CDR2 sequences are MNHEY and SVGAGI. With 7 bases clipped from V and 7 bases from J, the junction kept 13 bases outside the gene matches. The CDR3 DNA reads TGTGCCAGCATGTCCCGACAGGGTTCGGATGAGCAGTACTTC. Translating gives CASMSRQGSDEQYF.

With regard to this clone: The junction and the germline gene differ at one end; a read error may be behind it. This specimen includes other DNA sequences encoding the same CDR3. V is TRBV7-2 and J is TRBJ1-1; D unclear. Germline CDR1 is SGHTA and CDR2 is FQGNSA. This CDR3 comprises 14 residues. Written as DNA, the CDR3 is TGTGCCAGCAGTTTAGGTCTTAGGAACACTGAAGCTTTCTTT. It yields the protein CASSLGLRNTEAFF.

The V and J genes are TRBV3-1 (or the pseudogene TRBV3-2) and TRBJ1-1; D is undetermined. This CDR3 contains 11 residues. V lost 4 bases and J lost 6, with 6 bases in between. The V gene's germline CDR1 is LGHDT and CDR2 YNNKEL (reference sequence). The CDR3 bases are TGTGCCAGCAGCCGAGACGCTGAAGCTTTCTTT. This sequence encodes CASSRDAEAFF.

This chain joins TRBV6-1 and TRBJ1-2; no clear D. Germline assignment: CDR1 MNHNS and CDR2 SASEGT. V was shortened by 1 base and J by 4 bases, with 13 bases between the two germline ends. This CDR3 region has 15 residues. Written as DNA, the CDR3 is TGTGCCAGCAGTGAAGGCCTGGGGAGGTCCTATGGCTACACCTTC. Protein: CASSEGLGRSYGYTF.

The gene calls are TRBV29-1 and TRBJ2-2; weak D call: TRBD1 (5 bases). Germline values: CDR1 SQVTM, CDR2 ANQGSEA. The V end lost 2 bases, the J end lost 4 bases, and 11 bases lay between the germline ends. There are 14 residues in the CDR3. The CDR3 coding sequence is TGCAGCGTTGAAAATAGGGGCCCCACCGGGGAGCTGTTTTTT. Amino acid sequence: CSVENRGPTGELFF.

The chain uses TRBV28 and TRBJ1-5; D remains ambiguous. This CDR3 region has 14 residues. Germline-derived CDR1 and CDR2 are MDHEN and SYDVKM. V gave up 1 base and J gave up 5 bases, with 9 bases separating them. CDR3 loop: CASSLLGRDQPQHF. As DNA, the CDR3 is TGTGCCAGCAGTTTATTGGGTCGGGATCAGCCCCAGCATTTT. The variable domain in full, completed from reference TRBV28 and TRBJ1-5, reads DVKVTQSSRYLVKRTGEKVFLECVQDMDHENMFWYRQDPGLGLRLIYFSYDVKMKEKGDIPEGYSVSREKKERFSLILESASTNQTSMYLCASSLLGRDQPQHFGDGTRLSIL.

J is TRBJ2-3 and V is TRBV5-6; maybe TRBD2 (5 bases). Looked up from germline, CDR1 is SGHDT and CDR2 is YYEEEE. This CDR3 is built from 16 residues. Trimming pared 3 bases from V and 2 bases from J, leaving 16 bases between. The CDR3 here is CASSWEMTSSTDTQYF. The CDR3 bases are TGTGCCAGCAGCTGGGAGATGACGAGTTCCACAGATACGCAGTATTTT.

The CDR3 is CASSPADRSNEKLFF. The CDR3 DNA is TGCGCCAGCAGCCCCGCGGACAGGAGTAATGAAAAACTGTTTTTT. This chain connects TRBV5-1 to TRBJ1-4; 7 nucleotides match TRBD1. This CDR3 is 15 amino acids long. Germline V gives CDR1 SGHRS, CDR2 YFSETQ. V shed 4 bases and J 4 bases; nucleotides not matched to a gene: 7. Using reference TRBV5-1 and TRBJ1-4 for the parts outside the CDR3, the full variable domain is KAGVTQTPRYLIKTRGQQVTLSCSPISGHRSVSWYQQTPGQGLQFLFEYFSETQRNKGNFPGRFSGRQFSNSRSEMNVSTLELGDSALYLCASSPADRSNEKLFFGSGTQLSVL.

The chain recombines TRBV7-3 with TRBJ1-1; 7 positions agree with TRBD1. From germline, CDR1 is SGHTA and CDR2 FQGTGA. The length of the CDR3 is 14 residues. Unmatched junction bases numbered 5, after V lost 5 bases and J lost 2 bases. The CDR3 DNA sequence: TGTGCCAGCAGCCCACAGGGGAGAAACACTGAAGCTTTCTTT. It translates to CASSPQGRNTEAFF.

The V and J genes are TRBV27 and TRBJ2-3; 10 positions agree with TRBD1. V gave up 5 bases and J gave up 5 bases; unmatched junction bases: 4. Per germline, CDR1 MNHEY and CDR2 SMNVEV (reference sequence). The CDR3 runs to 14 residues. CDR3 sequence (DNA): TGTGCCAGCAGTGACAGGGGGCAAGGAGATACGCAGTATTTT. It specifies CASSDRGQGDTQYF.

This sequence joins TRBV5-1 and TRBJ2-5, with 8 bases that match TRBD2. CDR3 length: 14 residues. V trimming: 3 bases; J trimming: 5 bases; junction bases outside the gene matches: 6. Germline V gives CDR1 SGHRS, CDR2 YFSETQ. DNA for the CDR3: TGCGCCAGCAGCTCGGGGGGGCTAGCGGAGACCCAGTACTTC. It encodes CASSSGGLAETQYF.

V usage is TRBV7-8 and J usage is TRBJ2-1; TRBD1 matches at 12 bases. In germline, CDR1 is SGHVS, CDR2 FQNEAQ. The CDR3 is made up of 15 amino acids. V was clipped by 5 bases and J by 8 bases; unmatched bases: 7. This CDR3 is CASSTRDRGRDEQFF. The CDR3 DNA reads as TGTGCCAGCAGCACCCGGGACAGGGGGCGGGATGAGCAGTTCTTC. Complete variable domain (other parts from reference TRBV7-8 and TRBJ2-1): GAGVSQSPRYKVAKRGQDVALRCDPISGHVSLFWYQQALGQGPEFLTYFQNEAQLDKSGLPSDRFFAERPEGSVSTLKIQRTQQEDSAVYLCASSTRDRGRDEQFFGPGTRLTVL.

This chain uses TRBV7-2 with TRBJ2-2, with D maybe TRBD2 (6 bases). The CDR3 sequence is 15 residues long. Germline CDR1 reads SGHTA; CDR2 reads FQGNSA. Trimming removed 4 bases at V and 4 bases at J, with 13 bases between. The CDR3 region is CASSSEGTSTGELFF. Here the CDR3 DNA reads TGTGCCAGCAGCTCGGAGGGGACGAGCACCGGGGAGCTGTTTTTT. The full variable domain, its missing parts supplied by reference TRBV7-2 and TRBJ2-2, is GAGVSQSPSNKVTEKGKDVELRCDPISGHTALYWYRQSLGQGLEFLIYFQGNSAPDKSGLPSDRFSAERTGGSVSTLTIQRTQQEDSAVYLCASSSEGTSTGELFFGEGSRLTVL.

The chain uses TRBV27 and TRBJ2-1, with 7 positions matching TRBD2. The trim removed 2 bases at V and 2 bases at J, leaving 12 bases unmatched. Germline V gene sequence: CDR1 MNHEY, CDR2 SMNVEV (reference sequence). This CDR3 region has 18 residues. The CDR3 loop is CASSLAGRGSGTYNEQFF. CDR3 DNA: TGTGCCAGCAGTTTAGCCGGTCGGGGCAGCGGGACCTACAATGAGCAGTTCTTC.

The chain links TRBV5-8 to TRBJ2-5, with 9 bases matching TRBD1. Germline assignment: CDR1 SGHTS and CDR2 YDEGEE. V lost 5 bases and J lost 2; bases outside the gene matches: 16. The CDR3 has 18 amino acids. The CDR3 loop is CASRQGQGSVGIQETQYF. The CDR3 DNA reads TGTGCCAGCAGGCAGGGACAGGGCTCCGTGGGAATTCAAGAGACCCAGTACTTC.

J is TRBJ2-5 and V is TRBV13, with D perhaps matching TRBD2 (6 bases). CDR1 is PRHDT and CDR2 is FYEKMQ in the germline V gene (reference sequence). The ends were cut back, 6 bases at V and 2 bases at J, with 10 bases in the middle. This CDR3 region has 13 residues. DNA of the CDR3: TGTGCCAGCAGGGAGGGACTGCAAGAGACCCAGTACTTC. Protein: CASREGLQETQYF.